These T cell receptor beta chains were read from a single sample in a study of T cell responses to AZD1222 COVID-19 vaccine. Sequenced by immunoSEQ multiplex PCR; TCRdb stores in-frame clones only, minus some. The table includes some 130,000 clones, just under 95% detected once. Sequencing used peripheral blood, obtained 28 days after the second AZD1222 dose. The source of these receptors is an adult who received the AZD1222 COVID-19 vaccine. The conserved cysteine and the conserved F or W are not part of the CDR3 here. The order of the fields is V gene, CDR3 protein.

>TRBV27
ASSLYGRVGNTEAF
>TRBV7-9
ASSQGQGWRNTEAF
>TRBV7-9
ASRGPGELF
>TRBV9
ASGPRGDYNEQF
>TRBV19
ASSEAGARNYGYT
>TRBV30
AWEGSGINTEAF
>TRBV27
ASSLGTGGVADTQY
>TRBV11-1
ASSTFSGERIYEQY
>TRBV7-2
ASTYGPRNNEQF
>TRBV5-1
ASSLAQNSRNTEAF